The following is a TCR beta chain sequence with its context. The antigen it binds to is not known. It has no much larger one-base neighbor in the sample; base qualities were not kept. The data stem from a study of cytomegalovirus exposure and HLA in healthy donors (TCRdb year 2017). For context, the study as a whole: In an earlier analysis of under 600 of the donors, 276 Gb of sequence data and 117 million unique TCR beta sequences from about 179 million T cells were reported. About 330 gigabases of sequencing data and roughly 81 million unique TCR sequences made up an early release that covered several hundred HLA-typed donors. Among the 398 genotyped donors, approximately 81% belonged to the genetic ancestry cluster associated with self-reported Caucasian donors. The study aimed to test whether cataloging public T cell receptors could reveal signatures of past pathogen exposure. The study used immunosequencing to profile the T cell repertoires of 670 or so subjects and linked those repertoires to cytomegalovirus serostatus. In addition to the first cohort of 650 to 800 subjects, a separate validation cohort of approximately 130 different subjects was used. To predict cytomegalovirus infection status, the study brought together high-throughput TCR immunosequencing, statistical association of individual TCRs with disease status, and machine learning. In a later analysis, previously published TCR beta repertoires from 670 or so donors were re-analyzed and high-resolution HLA genotyping was added so that TCR occurrence patterns could be studied. Rather than drawing on any new phenotypic data, the later analysis identified candidate immune exposures from TCR beta sequences and the way those sequences occurred across donors. In an earlier analysis of a few hundred of the donors, high-throughput TCR beta sequencing was used to judge whether each TCR beta V gene segment behaved as functional or pseudogenic. Donor age, sex, ethnicity and CMV serostatus were collected together with the repertoire data. A later genetic analysis took genome-wide SNP genotypes for about 65% of the 666 donors and used that subset as a discovery cohort. Every discovery cohort repertoire had been produced on one sequencing platform. Class I and class II HLA loci were covered by the typing at four-digit resolution. The number of donors typed differed by locus, with 629-630 for A, B, C, DRB1 and DQB1, more than 500 for DQA1, over 600 for DPA1, and around 430 for DPB1. Roughly 5 DR-DQ haplotypes were handled as single units for association and clustering, since linkage in the cohort was strong. Across 398 genotyped donors of the cohort, an average of roughly 200,000 unique TCR beta nucleotide sequences per donor were sequenced, and 15% to 20% of those sequences were non-productive. Results the study describes overall, beyond this receptor: Most TCR sequences were seen in very few donors, while some public TCRs were found in many individuals. In a later analysis, the rate of TCR association differed among HLA loci, with DRB1 alleles having the most associated TCRs and HLA-C alleles having the fewest. In a later analysis, HLA-associated TCR beta chains showed more clonal expansion and lower generation probabilities than non-associated chains that were equally common. In an earlier analysis of roughly 560 of the donors, most TCR beta V segments were observed in productive rearrangements about 87% or about 30% of the time, broadly matching IMGT annotations. A further reported finding was that TCR beta sequences accurately predicted the HLA-A and HLA-B alleles for most subjects in the first cohort. A later analysis found that most CMV-associated TCR beta chains appeared HLA-restricted, with HLA associations seemingly driven largely by CMV exposure. The classifier was reported to diagnose cytomegalovirus status with high specificity and sensitivity in both the original and validation cohorts. According to a later analysis, parvovirus B19, influenza, CMV and Epstein-Barr virus appeared linked to several top co-occurrence clusters. Assigning TCR associations to individual alleles was difficult when HLA alleles, especially DR and DQ, strongly co-occurred. At a false discovery rate of 0.05, a later analysis linked under 20,000 TCR beta sequences to specific HLA alleles. A cluster of highly shared sequence variants was judged likely to represent a technical artifact of the sequencing pipeline. Because some donors lacked HLA typing at each locus, the association tests relied only on the typed subset. The cohort was sequenced for TCR beta chains only, and without alpha or paired-chain data the features that could be detected were limited. Roughly uniform sequencing depth across donors was assumed in presence/absence analyses, although this assumption may not hold. The study listed approximately 150 TCR beta chains as associated with cytomegalovirus. In a later genetic analysis, fewer N-insertions in productive TCRs were reported among donors in an Asian-associated ancestry cluster than the roughly 700-donor mean. Three of the identified cytomegalovirus-associated TCR beta chains were confirmed in vitro to be specific for cytomegalovirus antigens. According to the authors, the approach could potentially be generalized to other disease states and immunological phenotypes. The earlier analysis of about 600 of the donors excluded roughly 17 rarely observed V segments, including chromosome 9 orphons, because counts were too low. Correlated functional status among segregating V segments might reflect linkage disequilibrium, but an unknown experimental factor could not be ruled out. The only immune exposure information available for the cohort was CMV serostatus. Some IMGT-functional V segments, including TRBV6-2 and TRBV6-3, could not be distinguished by the 87-base-pair reads and were therefore excluded. In a later genetic analysis, a missense DCLRE1C variant was associated with V-gene and J-gene trimming of TCR beta chains, and the association was replicated in an independent cohort.

The cohort consisted of 650 to 850 healthy bone marrow donors. At the time of sampling, every cohort member was nominally healthy, though immune exposures that went unrecorded were likely present. The donor was CMV seropositive and was included in the group of 250 to 350 seropositive cohort members. Every donor gave a peripheral blood sample, and the peripheral blood mononuclear cells from that sample were used for TCR beta sequencing. The Qiagen DNeasy Blood Extraction Kit was used to extract genomic DNA from the blood cell samples. Inclusive of the bounding cysteine and phenylalanine, the CDR3 is 14 residues long. Only the CDR3 DNA is retained, 42 bases long and in frame from the first base. In the germline V gene (reference sequence), CDR1 corresponds to LNHDA and CDR2 to SQIVND. The trim is 3 bases for V and 9 bases for J, with a gap of 15 bases between the germline ends. Library preparation was by the immunoSEQ multiplex PCR assay. For the multiplex PCR, a mixture combining 60 forward primers for TCR Vbeta segments and 13 reverse primers for TCR Jbeta segments was used. The CDR3 region of rearranged TCR beta genes was amplified from genomic DNA with a multiplex PCR assay. The Illumina HiSeq System was used to sequence the amplified TCR beta libraries as 87-base-pair reads. Per the source publication's procedure: In a later analysis, some 80 million unique TCR beta chains were counted across the roughly 670 repertoires, and roughly 9.9 million of these chains were shared by at least two donors. To remove PCR and sequencing errors, raw reads were error-corrected and collapsed into unique sequences using a nearest-neighbor algorithm that merged closely related sequences. CDR3 sequences were aligned to IMGT reference sequences to assign V, D and J gene segments. For a sequence to be retained, a match of at least six nucleotides to both a V gene segment and a J gene segment was required. Rearrangements were classified as productive when the CDR3 lacked stop codons and remained in frame with V and J, and all other rearrangements were classified as non-productive. Following IMGT convention, CDR3 was defined as the stretch from the second conserved V-encoded cysteine to the conserved J-encoded phenylalanine. The earlier analysis of some 550 of the donors excluded any sequence lacking an unambiguous match to a single V gene segment. An earlier analysis of 500 to 600 of the donors classified V segments as functional when productive rearrangements were above 56.7% and as segregating when the standard deviation between donors was above 5%. A statistical classification framework was built for diagnosing cytomegalovirus status from the catalog of TCR beta chain sequences. V and J gene assignment, in a later analysis, came from comparing TCR nucleotide sequences with IMGT/GENE-DB human TR gene sequences. Using the TCRdist pipeline, a later analysis assigned CDR3 sequences along with most-parsimonious VDJ recombination scenarios. In a later analysis, each TCR beta chain was defined by its CDR3 amino acid sequence together with its V-gene family, and reads lacking a unique V-gene family were excluded. A later analysis removed several hundred highly shared, low-generation-probability nucleotide sequences to deal with suspected cross-contamination and a sequencing artifact. In a later analysis, a clonal expansion index was calculated for each public chain from normalized within-repertoire ranks of inferred template counts. Generation probabilities in a later analysis came from a VDJ recombination model fitted to out-of-frame rearrangements, and those results were checked against IGoR. In a later analysis, TCR-TCR, TCR-HLA and TCR-CMV co-occurrence was scored with hypergeometric tests, and a repertoire-size bias correction was applied to TCR pairs. A later analysis estimated false discovery rates by permuting HLA or CMV assignments 20 times. In a later analysis, co-occurring TCRs were grouped using DBSCAN, with TCRdist sequence similarity added in when clustering inside HLA-allele-positive subsets. Repertoires with fewer than 30,000 or more than 120,000 public chains were left out of co-occurrence clustering, as were about five repertoires with anomalous nucleotide sharing. What TCRdb holds here is the immuneACCESS table cut down to in-frame rearrangements. Part of the clones is not present; checked against another copy, under half of the missing clones reflect an unresolved V gene, and the others are unexplained. The V and J calls and the clone size are those of that table, but D and trimming were determined from the DNA. For this sample the table gives some 140,000 clones, of which 80% to 85% were detected only once. The ten largest clones capture 8.1% of the sample.

The specimen was PBMCs. The clonotype was recovered from a woman aged 45-59 years in good health and CMV-seropositive. The chain links TRBV19 with TRBJ1-5; TRBD1 could be the D gene, as 5 bases match. The bases are TGTGCCAGTAGTATTAAAGACAGCGATACGCCCCAGCATTTT. The encoded protein is CASSIKDSDTPQHF.